This TCR beta chain comes out of a study of Ad26.COV2.S vaccination and SARS-CoV-2 variants. About the research overall: The donor belonged to the COV1001 Ad26.COV2.S trial arm.

CDR1 is MNHEY and CDR2 is SVGAGI in the germline V gene. The CDR3 has 15 residues. Trimming removed 7 bases from V and 5 bases from J, with 18 bases in between. Treatment specified: around 19 received Ad26.COV2.S at low or high dose, single or two shots; roughly five received placebo; per-sample allocation not given. Sampling occurred on day 63 after the first vaccine or placebo injection. This adult donor, from Boston, was 18-55 years old. Sequencing was performed with immunoSEQ multiplex PCR; in TCRdb, only in-frame clones are kept and a portion is missing. The sample holds roughly 350,000 clones, around nine tenths seen once.

The sequence came from a person aged 18 to 65 who received the Ad26.COV2.S COVID-19 vaccine or a placebo. The genes are TRBV6-5 and TRBJ1-5; possible D gene TRBD1, 6 bases. The sequenced sample was peripheral blood, obtained in a trial of Ad26.COV2.S vaccine versus placebo. CDR3 sequence: CASISLGTPDQPQHF. CDR3 nucleotides: TGTGCCAGCATCTCCCTGGGGACACCGGATCAGCCCCAGCATTTT.